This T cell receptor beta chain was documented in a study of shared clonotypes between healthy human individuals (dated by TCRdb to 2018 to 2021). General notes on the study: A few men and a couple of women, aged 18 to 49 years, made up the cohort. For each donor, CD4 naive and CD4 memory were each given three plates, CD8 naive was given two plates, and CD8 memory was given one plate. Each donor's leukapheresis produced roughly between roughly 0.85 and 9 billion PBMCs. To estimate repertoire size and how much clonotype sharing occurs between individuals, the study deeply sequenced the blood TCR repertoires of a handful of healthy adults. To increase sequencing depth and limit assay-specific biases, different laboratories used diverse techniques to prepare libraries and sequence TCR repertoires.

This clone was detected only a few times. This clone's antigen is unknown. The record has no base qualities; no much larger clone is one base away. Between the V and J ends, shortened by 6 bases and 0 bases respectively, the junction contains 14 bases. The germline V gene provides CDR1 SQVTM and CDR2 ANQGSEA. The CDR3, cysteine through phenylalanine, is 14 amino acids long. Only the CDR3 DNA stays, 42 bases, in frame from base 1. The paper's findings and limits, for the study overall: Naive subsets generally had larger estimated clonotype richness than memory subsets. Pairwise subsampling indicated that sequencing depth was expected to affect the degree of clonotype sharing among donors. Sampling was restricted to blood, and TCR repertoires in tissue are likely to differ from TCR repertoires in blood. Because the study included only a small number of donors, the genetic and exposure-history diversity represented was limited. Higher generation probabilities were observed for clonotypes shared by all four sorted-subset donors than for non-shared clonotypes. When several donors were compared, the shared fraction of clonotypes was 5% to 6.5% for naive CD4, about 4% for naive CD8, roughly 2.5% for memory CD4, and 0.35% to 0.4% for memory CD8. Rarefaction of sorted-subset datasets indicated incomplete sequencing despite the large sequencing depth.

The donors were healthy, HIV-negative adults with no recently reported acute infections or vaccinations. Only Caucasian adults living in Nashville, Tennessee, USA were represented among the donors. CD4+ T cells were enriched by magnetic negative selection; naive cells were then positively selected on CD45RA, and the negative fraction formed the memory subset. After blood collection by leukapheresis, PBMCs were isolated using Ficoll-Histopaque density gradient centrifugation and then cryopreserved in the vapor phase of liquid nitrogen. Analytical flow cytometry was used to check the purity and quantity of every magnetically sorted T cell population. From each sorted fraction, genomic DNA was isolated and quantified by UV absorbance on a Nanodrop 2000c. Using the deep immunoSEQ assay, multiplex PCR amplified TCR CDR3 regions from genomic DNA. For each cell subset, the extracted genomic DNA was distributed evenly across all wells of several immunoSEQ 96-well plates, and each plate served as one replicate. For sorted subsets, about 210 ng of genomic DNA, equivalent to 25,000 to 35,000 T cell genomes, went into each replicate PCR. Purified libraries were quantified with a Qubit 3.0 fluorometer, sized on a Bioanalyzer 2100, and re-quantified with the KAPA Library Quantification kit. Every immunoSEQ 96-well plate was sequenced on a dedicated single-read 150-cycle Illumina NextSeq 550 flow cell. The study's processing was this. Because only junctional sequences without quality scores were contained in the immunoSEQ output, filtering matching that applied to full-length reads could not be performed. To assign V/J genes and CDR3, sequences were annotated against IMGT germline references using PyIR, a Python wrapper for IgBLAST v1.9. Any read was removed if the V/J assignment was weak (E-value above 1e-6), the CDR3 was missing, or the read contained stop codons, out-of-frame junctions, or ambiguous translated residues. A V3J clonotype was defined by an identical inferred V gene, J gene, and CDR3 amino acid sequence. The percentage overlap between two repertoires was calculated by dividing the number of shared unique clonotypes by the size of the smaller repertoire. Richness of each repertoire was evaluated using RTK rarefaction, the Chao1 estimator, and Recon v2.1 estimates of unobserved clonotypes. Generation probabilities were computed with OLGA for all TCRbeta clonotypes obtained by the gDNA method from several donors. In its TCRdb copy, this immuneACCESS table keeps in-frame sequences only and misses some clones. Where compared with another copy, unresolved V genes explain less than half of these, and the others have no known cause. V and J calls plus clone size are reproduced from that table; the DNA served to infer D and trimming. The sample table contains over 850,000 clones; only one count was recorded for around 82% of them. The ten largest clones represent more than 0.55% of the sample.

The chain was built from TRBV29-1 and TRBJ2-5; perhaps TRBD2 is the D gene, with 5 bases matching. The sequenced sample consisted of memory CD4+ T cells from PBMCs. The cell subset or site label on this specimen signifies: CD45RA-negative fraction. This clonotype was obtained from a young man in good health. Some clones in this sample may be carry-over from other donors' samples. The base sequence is TGCAGCGTGGAGGCCCCTGCGTACCAAGAGACCCAGTACTTC. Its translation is CSVEAPAYQETQYF.